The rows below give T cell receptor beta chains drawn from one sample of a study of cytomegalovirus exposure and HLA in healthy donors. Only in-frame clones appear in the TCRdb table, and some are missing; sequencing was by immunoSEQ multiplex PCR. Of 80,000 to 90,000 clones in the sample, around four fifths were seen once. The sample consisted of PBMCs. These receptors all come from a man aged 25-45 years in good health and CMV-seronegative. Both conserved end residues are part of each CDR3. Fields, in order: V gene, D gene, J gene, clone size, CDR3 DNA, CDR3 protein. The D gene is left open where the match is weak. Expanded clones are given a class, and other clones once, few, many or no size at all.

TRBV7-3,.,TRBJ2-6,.,TGTGCCAGCAGCACCGGGACACGCCTCTCTGGGGCCAACGTCCTGACTTTC,CASSTGTRLSGANVLTF
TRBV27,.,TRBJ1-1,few,TGTGCCAGCAGACGAGTCCCGATGAACACTGAAGCTTTCTTT,CASRRVPMNTEAFF
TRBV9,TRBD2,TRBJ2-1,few,TGTGCCAGCAGCGCCCAGGGACTAGCGGGGGAATACAATGAGCAGTTCTTC,CASSAQGLAGEYNEQFF
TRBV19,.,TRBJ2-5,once,TGTGCCAGTAGCCTAGACAGCCGCCAAGAGACCCAGTACTTC,CASSLDSRQETQYF
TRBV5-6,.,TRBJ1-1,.,TGTGCCAGCAGCTCCACCGGGGGGGGGTTTGAGACTGAAGCTTTCTTT,CASSSTGGGFETEAFF
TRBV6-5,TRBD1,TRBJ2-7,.,TGTGCCAGCAAAAGGCAGTGGCAGGGGGTCTACGAGCAGTACTTC,CASKRQWQGVYEQYF
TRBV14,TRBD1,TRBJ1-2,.,TGTGCCAGCAGCCAAGGGGGACAGGGCCCCAGCTATGGCTACACCTTC,CASSQGGQGPSYGYTF
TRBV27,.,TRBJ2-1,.,TGTGCCAGCAGAGAGGTGCGAGTACCCTCCTACAATGAGCAGTTCTTC,CASREVRVPSYNEQFF
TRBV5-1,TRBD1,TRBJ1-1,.,TGCGCCAGCAGCTCGTTTGGGGACAGGGGGCAGAACACTGAAGCTTTCTTT,CASSSFGDRGQNTEAFF
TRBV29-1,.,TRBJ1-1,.,TGCAGCGTTGACAGGGTTGAAACTGAAGCTTTCTTT,CSVDRVETEAFF
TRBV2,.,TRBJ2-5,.,TGTGCCAGCAGCCCCGGCACGAGGGGGGGACAAGAGACCCAGTACTTC,CASSPGTRGGQETQYF
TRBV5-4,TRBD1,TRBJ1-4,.,TGTGCCAGCAGCTTGGAAAACAGGGGAGGAGAAAAACTGTTTTTT,CASSLENRGGEKLFF
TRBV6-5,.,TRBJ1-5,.,TGTGCCAGCAGTCCACAGGGCGATCAGCCCCAGCATTTT,CASSPQGDQPQHF
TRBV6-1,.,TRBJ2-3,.,TGTGCCAGCAAGGGGCCACCCGGTACGCAGTATTTT,CASKGPPGTQYF
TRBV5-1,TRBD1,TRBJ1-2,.,TGCGCCAGCAGCTTCCCTGGGACAGTTAACTATGGCTACACCTTC,CASSFPGTVNYGYTF
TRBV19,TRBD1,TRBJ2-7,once,TGTGCCAGTAGCAGGGGGACAGGGGACTACGAGCAGTACTTC,CASSRGTGDYEQYF
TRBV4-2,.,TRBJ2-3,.,TGTGCCAGCAGCCAAGACGGACAGCGCACAGATACGCAGTATTTT,CASSQDGQRTDTQYF
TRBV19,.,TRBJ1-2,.,TGTGCCAGTAGTGGAGGGGACGGACGTGCGGGTGGCTACACCTTC,CASSGGDGRAGGYTF
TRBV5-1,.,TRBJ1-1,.,TGCGCCAGCAGCTTGTCGGGAGGAACTGAAGCTTTCTTT,CASSLSGGTEAFF
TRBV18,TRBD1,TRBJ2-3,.,TGTGCCAGCTCACCTACGGGACAGGGGAAGGCAGATACGCAGTATTTT,CASSPTGQGKADTQYF
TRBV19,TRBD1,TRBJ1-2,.,TGTGCCAGTAGTATCCAGGGGGTTAACTATGGCTACACCTTC,CASSIQGVNYGYTF
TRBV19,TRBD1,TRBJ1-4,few,TGTGCCAGTAGGGCGGACAGGTCGACTAATGAAAAACTGTTTTTT,CASRADRSTNEKLFF
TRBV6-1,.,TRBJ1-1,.,TGTGCCAGCAGTGAGAGACATCATGAAGCTTTCTTT,CASSERHHEAFF
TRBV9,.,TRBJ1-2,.,TGTGCCAGCAGTTATTCTCGCGATAACTATGGCTACACCTTC,CASSYSRDNYGYTF
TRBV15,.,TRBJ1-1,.,TGTGCCACCAGCAGACCGGGAGCCTTGAACACTGAAGCTTTCTTT,CATSRPGALNTEAFF
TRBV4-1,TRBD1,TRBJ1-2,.,TGCGCCAGCAGCCATCAGGGGGTCCGGTATGGCTACACCTTC,CASSHQGVRYGYTF
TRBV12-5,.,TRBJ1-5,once,TGTGCTAGTGGTTTGAGCAGGTACCCTCCTCCTTATAGCAATCAGCCCCAGCATTTT,CASGLSRYPPPYSNQPQHF
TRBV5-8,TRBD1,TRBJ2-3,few,TGTGCCAGCAGCTCCCGGACAGGGGCAGATACGCAGTATTTT,CASSSRTGADTQYF
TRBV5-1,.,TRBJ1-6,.,TGCGCCAGCAGCTCGGCATTATCGGGACAAAATAATTCACCCCTCCACTTT,CASSSALSGQNNSPLHF